These 28 T cell receptor beta chains came from one sample sequenced in a study of cytomegalovirus exposure and HLA in healthy donors. Both 60 Vbeta primers and 13 Jbeta primers went into the PCR. Clones were sequenced by immunoSEQ multiplex PCR, and TCRdb holds only the in-frame ones, with some missing. This repertoire shows 98,000 or so clones, approximately 71% found once; its top ten account for roughly 8%. The sequenced sample consisted of PBMCs. The receptor source for this set is a female donor in good health and CMV-seronegative.

This chain connects TRBV19 to TRBJ1-1; D is undetermined. There are 16 residues in the CDR3. Germline CDR1 is LNHDA and CDR2 is SQIVND (reference sequence). With 1 base removed from V and 4 bases from J, the gap between germline ends came to 16 bases. CDR3 in amino acids: CASSIGWRRLATEAFF. The DNA of the CDR3 is TGTGCCAGTAGTATAGGGTGGAGGAGGCTGGCCACTGAAGCTTTCTTT.

V usage is TRBV19 and J usage is TRBJ2-7; D might be TRBD1 (7 bases). The ends were cut back, 4 bases at V and 3 bases at J, with 16 bases in the middle. This CDR3 is 15 amino acids long. Germline loops: CDR1 LNHDA, CDR2 SQIVND (reference sequence). The CDR3 is CASSNRRQGGYEQYF. As DNA, the CDR3 is TGTGCCAGTAGTAATCGAAGGCAGGGGGGCTACGAGCAGTACTTC.

The V and J genes are TRBV7-9 and TRBJ1-6; D uncertain. The CDR3 consists of 16 residues. V lost 1 base and J 1 base, leaving 8 bases between the germline ends. The germline V gene encodes CDR1 SEHNR and CDR2 FQNEAQ (reference sequence). The CDR3 region is CASSLVGRSYNSPLHF. The DNA for the CDR3 is TGTGCCAGCAGCTTAGTTGGGAGGTCCTATAATTCACCCCTCCACTTT.

J is TRBJ2-3 and V is TRBV4-1; TRBD2 might be the D (6 bases). CDR1 is MGHRA and CDR2 is YSYEKL in the germline V gene. The germline V and J ends were trimmed by 0 bases and 2 bases, with 12 bases remaining between them. The CDR3 has 16 amino acids. The DNA of the CDR3 is TGCGCCAGCAGCCAAGAGAGCGGGCGATACACAGATACGCAGTATTTT. It encodes CASSQESGRYTDTQYF.

CDR3 in DNA: TGTGCCAGCAGTTACGTGACAGGGCGCAACACTGAAGCTTTCTTT. Its translation is CASSYVTGRNTEAFF. The V gene is TRBV6-5, the J gene TRBJ1-1; 7 nucleotides line up with TRBD1. The V segment lost 2 bases and the J segment 2 bases; nucleotides outside the gene matches: 5. CDR3 length: 15 residues. The germline gives CDR1 MNHEY, CDR2 SVGAGI.

The gene calls are TRBV6-5 and TRBJ1-2, with 9 nucleotides matching TRBD1. Germline-derived CDR1 and CDR2 are MNHEY and SVGAGI. The CDR3 loop spans 15 amino acids. Trimming cost V 4 bases and J 4 bases; bases outside gene matches: 7. The CDR3 loop reads CASSFQTGGIYGYTF. The CDR3 nucleotides are TGTGCCAGCAGTTTCCAGACAGGGGGTATCTATGGCTACACCTTC.

The V call is TRBV10-1, the J call TRBJ2-4, with D uncertain. The CDR3 consists of 14 residues. Per germline, CDR1 WNHNN and CDR2 SYGVQD (reference sequence). V lost 8 bases to trimming and J lost 3 bases, with 14 bases between them. CDR3 in amino acids: CASVCPVNKNIQYF. In DNA form, the CDR3 reads TGCGCCAGCGTCTGCCCAGTTAACAAAAACATTCAGTACTTC.

This rearrangement joins TRBV25-1 to TRBJ2-1; no firm D call. This CDR3 contains 15 residues. Germline values: CDR1 MGHDK, CDR2 SYGVNS. The germline V and J ends were trimmed by 3 bases and 0 bases, with 9 bases remaining between them. The CDR3 DNA follows: TGTGCCAGCAGTGACCCACACCTCTCCTACAATGAGCAGTTCTTC. Translating gives CASSDPHLSYNEQFF.

The chain is built from TRBV7-9 and TRBJ2-7; 8 nucleotides line up with TRBD1. With V trimmed by 7 bases and J by 2 bases, 19 bases remained unmatched. Per germline, CDR1 SEHNR and CDR2 FQNEAQ (reference sequence). The CDR3 length is 18 residues. The CDR3 DNA is TGTGCCAGCACCAGGACAGGGCCCGGGCGGCGGGGCACCTACGAGCAGTACTTC. It specifies CASTRTGPGRRGTYEQYF.

The CDR3 spells CASSPSGSPPDTQYF. The CDR3 nucleotides read TGTGCCAGCAGTCCAAGCGGGAGCCCCCCGGATACGCAGTATTTT. The genes are TRBV9 and TRBJ2-3; 8 bases are a match to TRBD2. This CDR3 spans 15 amino acids. V trimming: 5 bases; J trimming: 6 bases; junction bases outside the gene matches: 11. In germline, CDR1 is SGDLS, CDR2 YYNGEE.

The chain uses TRBV19 and TRBJ1-5; D possibly corresponds to TRBD1 (5 bases). CDR1 and CDR2 (germline): LNHDA, SQIVND (reference sequence). The CDR3 has 17 residues. Trimming took off 4 bases at V and 0 bases at J, with 16 bases between the two ends. The CDR3 loop reads CASSKDRGGNSNQPQHF. For the CDR3, the DNA is TGTGCCAGTAGTAAAGACCGGGGGGGGAATAGCAATCAGCCCCAGCATTTT.

This clone appeared once. This chain connects TRBV30 to TRBJ1-2; perhaps TRBD1 as D (5 bases). The CDR3 runs 13 residues. Germline CDR1 is GTSNPN and CDR2 is SVGIG (reference sequence). Trimming left V 5 bases short and J 7 bases short, with 17 bases between. The CDR3 loop reads CAWEPGTLSGYTF. The CDR3 DNA is TGTGCCTGGGAGCCCGGGACTCTAAGTGGCTACACCTTC.

CDR3 sequence reads: CASSRSQGVYGYTF. As DNA, the CDR3 is TGTGCCAGCAGCCGGTCACAGGGGGTTTATGGCTACACCTTC. The J gene is TRBJ1-2, the V gene TRBV7-6, with 8 positions matching TRBD1. The CDR3 runs 14 residues. CDR1 is SGHVS, CDR2 FNYEAQ, per germline. After removal of 5 bases from V and 5 bases from J, the junction contained 7 bases not matched to a gene.

J is TRBJ2-1 and V is TRBV5-1; perhaps TRBD1 as D (6 bases). V lost 2 bases, J lost 6 bases, and 12 bases lay in between. Looked up from germline, CDR1 is SGHRS and CDR2 is YFSETQ. CDR3 length: 14 residues. In DNA, the CDR3 is TGCGCCAGCAGCTTCAGGACAGCACTCAATGAGCAGTTCTTC. It is translated as CASSFRTALNEQFF.

V is TRBV11-2 and J is TRBJ1-1; D is possibly TRBD1 (5 bases). This CDR3 has 15 amino acids. The germline V and J ends were trimmed by 5 bases and 1 base, with 14 bases remaining between them. The germline gives CDR1 SGHAT, CDR2 FQNNGV. CDR3 nucleotides: TGTGCCAGCAGCCTCGGTCAGGGAAGGAACACTGAAGCTTTCTTT. Protein sequence: CASSLGQGRNTEAFF.

The CDR3: CAWVGGQGNGYTF. CDR3 bases: TGTGCTTGGGTTGGGGGACAGGGTAATGGCTACACCTTC. The chain employs TRBV30 and TRBJ1-2; the match to TRBD1 covers 9 bases. CDR3 length: 13 residues. CDR1 is GTSNPN and CDR2 is SVGIG in the germline V gene (reference sequence).

This clone appeared once. The chain couples TRBV4-1 to TRBJ1-1; D not resolved. Per the germline V gene, CDR1 is MGHRA and CDR2 is YSYEKL. The germline V and J ends were trimmed by 2 bases and 0 bases, with 10 bases remaining between them. This CDR3 is built from 15 residues. The CDR3 coding sequence is TGCGCCAGCAGCCAAATGACACCGATGAACACTGAAGCTTTCTTT. Translating gives CASSQMTPMNTEAFF.

As for this clone: At one boundary the junction diverges from the germline segment, which might be a read error. The chain joins TRBV7-9 to TRBJ1-2; D is undetermined. Germline V gene data show CDR1 as SEHNR and CDR2 as FQNEAQ (reference sequence). The CDR3 has 11 residues. The CDR3 coding sequence is TGTTCCAGCAGCCTATACTATGGCTACACCTTC. This encodes CSSSLYYGYTF.

The chain has TRBV28 and TRBJ2-1; 11 bases are a match to TRBD1. The CDR3 has 13 amino acids. Per the germline V gene, CDR1 is MDHEN and CDR2 is SYDVKM. After removal of 7 bases from V and 6 bases from J, the junction contained 2 bases not matched to a gene. The CDR3 nucleotides read TGTGCCAGCATAGGACAGGGGGCCAATGAGCAGTTCTTC. Translating gives CASIGQGANEQFF.

V is TRBV7-3 and J is TRBJ1-6, with 7 positions matching TRBD1. The CDR3 consists of 14 residues. Germline assignment: CDR1 SGHTA and CDR2 FQGTGA. The ends lost 2 bases at V and 10 bases at J; junction bases unmatched: 5. CDR3 DNA: TGTGCCAGCAGCTTAGAGGGGGCCTTCTCACCCCTCCACTTT. It translates to CASSLEGAFSPLHF.

The V and J genes are TRBV28 and TRBJ2-7; D is unclear. Trimming cost V 5 bases and J 5 bases, with 7 bases left between them. This CDR3 is 11 amino acids long. Germline V gene lookup returns CDR1 MDHEN and CDR2 SYDVKM. The CDR3: CASSKRHEQYF. CDR3 bases: TGTGCCAGCAGTAAGCGCCACGAGCAGTACTTC.

The chain uses TRBV5-4 and TRBJ2-3, with 9 bases that match TRBD2. This CDR3 has 17 residues. J was trimmed by 5 bases and V by 4 bases; bases with no gene match: 14. Germline V lookup: CDR1 SGHNT, CDR2 YYREEE (reference sequence). The CDR3 DNA follows: TGTGCCAGCAGCAGGGACCATCTGCGGGGGGGTGGAGATACGCAGTATTTT. Translating gives CASSRDHLRGGGDTQYF. Full variable domain (rest looked up from reference TRBV5-4 and TRBJ2-3): ETGVTQSPTHLIKTRGQQVTLRCSSQSGHNTVSWYQQALGQGPQFIFQYYREEENGRGNFPPRFSGLQFPNYSSELNVNALELDDSALYLCASSRDHLRGGGDTQYFGPGTRLTVL.

This clone was detected once. The genes are TRBV7-9 and TRBJ2-5; D ambiguous. The germline CDR1 and CDR2 sequences are SEHNR and FQNEAQ (reference sequence). The CDR3 covers 14 residues. V was trimmed by 5 bases and J by 3 bases, leaving 13 bases between them. The CDR3 here is CASSPFSGEETQYF. CDR3 nucleotides: TGTGCCAGCAGCCCATTTAGTGGAGAAGAGACCCAGTACTTC.

The V and J genes are TRBV9 and TRBJ1-1, with D possibly TRBD1 on 6 matching bases. Germline CDR1 reads SGDLS; CDR2 reads YYNGEE. The CDR3 covers 13 residues. Trimming left V 3 bases short and J 5 bases short, with 11 bases between. CDR3 nucleotide sequence: TGTGCCAGCAGCGGTCACAGGGAAACTGAAGCTTTCTTT. It specifies CASSGHRETEAFF.

The gene calls are TRBV7-2 and TRBJ1-6; tentatively, D is TRBD1 (5 bases). Germline assignment: CDR1 SGHTA and CDR2 FQGNSA. CDR3 length: 18 residues. V dropped 2 bases and J dropped 0 bases, with 14 bases sitting between them. The CDR3 loop is CASSLTGGVRSYNSPLHF. The CDR3 DNA reads TGTGCCAGCAGCTTAACGGGGGGGGTGCGCTCCTATAATTCACCCCTCCACTTT.

The rearrangement joins TRBV29-1 to TRBJ1-1, with 8 bases fitting TRBD1. From germline, CDR1 is SQVTM and CDR2 ANQGSEA. Losses at the gene ends were 6 bases for V and 2 bases for J; bases not matched to a gene: 14. This CDR3 is built from 16 residues. In nucleotides, the CDR3 is TGCAGCGTCGCTAATAGAGGGACAGGCTTTAACACTGAAGCTTTCTTT. Translating gives CSVANRGTGFNTEAFF.

V and J are TRBV4-1 and TRBJ1-1; D possibly corresponds to TRBD1 (5 bases). There are 16 residues in the CDR3. The V end lost 1 base, the J end lost 5 bases, and 17 bases lay between the germline ends. The germline V gene has CDR1 MGHRA and CDR2 YSYEKL. This chain's CDR3 is CASSQGQRIKGTEAFF. Written as DNA, the CDR3 is TGCGCCAGCAGCCAAGGACAGAGGATTAAGGGGACTGAAGCTTTCTTT.

The chain couples TRBV5-1 to TRBJ1-4; 8 nucleotides line up with TRBD1. V lost 0 bases and J lost 8; bases outside the gene matches: 3. CDR1 SGHRS and CDR2 YFSETQ come from the germline V gene. The CDR3 has 14 residues. CDR3 in DNA: TGCGCCAGCAGCTTGGGACAGGGGAGGGAAAAACTGTTTTTT. Translated, it gives CASSLGQGREKLFF.